The 14 T cell receptor beta chains below were found in one sample sequenced in a study of Graves' ophthalmopathy and Graves' hyperthyroidism (dated by TCRdb to between 2018 and 2020). TCRdb names Illumina HiSeq 2000 as the instrument used. For repertoire sequencing, TCR beta CDR3 regions were amplified from RNA transcripts. A first-round RT-PCR used HTBI primers with the Qiagen OneStep RT-PCR kit, followed by a second-round multiplex PCR, size selection and purification. TCRdb reran the public reads through fastp at Q25 and MiXCR, keeping productive beta chains. Rows with a matching CDR3 protein are joined into one entry that keeps the most common DNA and genes. This sample is represented by about 700,000 distinct CDR3 sequences; 40% of them were singletons. Of the sample, roughly 45% is held by the ten largest clones. Material: peripheral blood. The receptors were sampled from an adult man with Graves' ophthalmopathy.

This chain uses TRBV7-2 with TRBJ1-1; perhaps TRBD1 as D (6 bases). Trimming took off 5 bases at V and 5 bases at J, with 15 bases between the two ends. CDR1 is SGHTA, CDR2 FQGNSA, per germline. This CDR3 is 14 amino acids long. The CDR3 protein is CASSPTGRPTEAFF. The CDR3 bases are TGTGCCAGCAGCCCAACAGGGCGGCCTACTGAAGCTTTCTTT.

V usage is TRBV2 and J usage is TRBJ2-6; D is possibly TRBD1 (6 bases). V was shortened by 5 bases and J by 0 bases, with 20 bases between the two germline ends. This CDR3 region has 19 residues. The germline V gene encodes CDR1 SNHLY and CDR2 FYNNEI. For the CDR3, the DNA is TGTGCCAGCAGTTTTGGACAGTCTCAGGTTAACTCTGGGGCCAACGTCCTGACTTTC. It codes for CASSFGQSQVNSGANVLTF.

The chain joins TRBV9 to TRBJ1-2; D is unclear. Germline V CDR1 and CDR2: SGDLS, YYNGEE. Trimming stripped 3 bases from V and 8 bases from J, with 11 bases between. The CDR3 totals 12 residues. The CDR3 DNA reads TGTGCCAGCAGCGCCCTCGGGGAAGGCTACACCTTC. Its protein product is CASSALGEGYTF.

In its sample, this clonotype was seen many times. The rearrangement uses TRBV2 and TRBJ1-4; D perhaps matches TRBD1 (6 bases). V dropped 6 bases and J dropped 7 bases, with 15 bases sitting between them. The germline V gene encodes CDR1 SNHLY and CDR2 FYNNEI. The CDR3 contains 14 residues. The CDR3 region has the DNA TGTGCCAGCAGATTAGCGGGGGCCTTTGAAAAACTGTTTTTT. It specifies CASRLAGAFEKLFF.

The chain couples TRBV29-1 to TRBJ2-5, with TRBD1 matching over 10 bases. This CDR3 region has 13 residues. V lost 3 bases and J lost 4; bases outside the gene matches: 2. Germline V lookup: CDR1 SQVTM, CDR2 ANQGSEA. The CDR3, as DNA: TGCAGCGTTGAGGGACAGGGGTCAGAGACCCAGTACTTC. It specifies CSVEGQGSETQYF.

The chain recombines TRBV29-1 with TRBJ1-2, with D possibly matching TRBD1 (6 bases). V was cut by 5 bases and J by 2 bases, with 9 bases left in between. Germline assignment: CDR1 SQVTM and CDR2 ANQGSEA. This CDR3 comprises 12 residues. In DNA, the CDR3 is TGCAGCGTTATCGGACAGAACTATGGCTACACCTTC. As protein: CSVIGQNYGYTF. Supplemented by reference TRBV29-1 and TRBJ1-2, the full variable domain reads SAVISQKPSRDICQRGTSLTIQCQVDSQVTMMFWYRQQPGQSLTLIATANQGSEATYESGFVIDKFPISRPNLTFSTLTVSNMSPEDSSIYLCSVIGQNYGYTFGSGTRLTVV.

This clonotype turned up a few times. The chain uses TRBV2 and TRBJ1-1; D gene uncertain. V shed 5 bases and J shed 0 bases, with 10 bases lying between them. The CDR3 is 14 residues long. CDR1 is SNHLY, CDR2 FYNNEI, per germline. CDR3 coding DNA: TGTGCCAGCAGTTACAGCCCAGTGAACACTGAAGCTTTCTTT. It is translated as CASSYSPVNTEAFF.

The J gene is TRBJ2-6, the V gene TRBV11-1; 8 bases are a match to TRBD2. J lost 2 bases, V lost 5 bases, and 5 bases had no gene match. There are 16 residues in the CDR3. The germline V gene encodes CDR1 SGHAT and CDR2 FQDESV (reference sequence). Here the CDR3 DNA reads TGTGCCAGCAGCCCCCGGGGGGGCGCTGGGGCCAACGTCCTGACTTTC. Its protein is CASSPRGGAGANVLTF.

This chain joins TRBV10-3 and TRBJ2-5; D possibly matches TRBD1 or TRBD2 (6 bases each). The CDR3 runs to 13 residues. The germline V gene has CDR1 ENHRY and CDR2 SYGVKD. V lost 8 bases, J lost 5 bases, and 15 bases lay in between. The CDR3 DNA sequence: TGTGCCATCGGAGGGACACGTCAGGAGACCCAGTACTTC. Encoded protein: CAIGGTRQETQYF.

The chain combines TRBV29-1 with TRBJ1-2; a weak D match, TRBD1 (6 bases). Looked up from germline, CDR1 is SQVTM and CDR2 is ANQGSEA. The CDR3 runs 11 residues. V lost 3 bases and J lost 12, with 14 bases in between. DNA for the CDR3: TGCAGCGTTGACGAGGGGGGTGGAAACACCTTC. Amino acid sequence: CSVDEGGGNTF.

Ten or more counts support this clonotype. This rearrangement joins TRBV7-2 to TRBJ2-5, with TRBD1 as a possible D gene (6 bases). The germline CDR1 and CDR2 sequences are SGHTA and FQGNSA. The CDR3 has 14 amino acids. Between the trimmed V and J ends, which lost 5 bases and 5 bases, there was a span of 15 bases. The CDR3 sequence: CASSPLGTRETQYF. In DNA form, the CDR3 reads TGTGCCAGCAGCCCTCTCGGGACACGGGAGACCCAGTACTTC. Full variable domain (remainder filled in from reference TRBV7-2 and TRBJ2-5): GAGVSQSPSNKVTEKGKDVELRCDPISGHTALYWYRQSLGQGLEFLIYFQGNSAPDKSGLPSDRFSAERTGGSVSTLTIQRTQQEDSAVYLCASSPLGTRETQYFGPGTRLLVL.

CDR3 sequence: CSARRGWETQYF. CDR3 nucleotides: TGCAGTGCTAGGAGGGGCTGGGAGACCCAGTACTTC. J is TRBJ2-5 and V is TRBV20-1; D is possibly TRBD1 or TRBD2 (5 bases each). Germline lookup yields CDR1 DFQATT and CDR2 SNEGSKA (reference sequence). The CDR3 covers 12 residues. Trimming left V 3 bases short and J 5 bases short, with 10 bases between.

The chain joins TRBV6-2 or TRBV6-3 to TRBJ1-1; TRBD1 aligns across 7 bases. The V gene's germline CDR1 is MNHEY and CDR2 SVGEGT. The CDR3 is 14 amino acids. V dropped 5 bases and J dropped 6; count of bases not matched to a gene: 9. The CDR3 here is CASSEHLTGAEAFF. The CDR3 DNA follows: TGTGCCAGCAGTGAACACCTAACAGGGGCTGAAGCTTTCTTT.

The chain is built from TRBV7-2 and TRBJ1-1; D is unclear. CDR1 SGHTA and CDR2 FQGNSA come from the germline V gene. This CDR3 contains 11 residues. The V gene lost 5 bases and the J gene lost 6 bases, with 7 bases spanning the gap. CDR3 sequence: CASSPVAEAFF. DNA for the CDR3: TGTGCCAGCAGCCCAGTGGCTGAAGCTTTCTTT. Looking up the rest from reference TRBV7-2 and TRBJ1-1 gives the full variable domain: GAGVSQSPSNKVTEKGKDVELRCDPISGHTALYWYRQSLGQGLEFLIYFQGNSAPDKSGLPSDRFSAERTGGSVSTLTIQRTQQEDSAVYLCASSPVAEAFFGQGTRLTVV.